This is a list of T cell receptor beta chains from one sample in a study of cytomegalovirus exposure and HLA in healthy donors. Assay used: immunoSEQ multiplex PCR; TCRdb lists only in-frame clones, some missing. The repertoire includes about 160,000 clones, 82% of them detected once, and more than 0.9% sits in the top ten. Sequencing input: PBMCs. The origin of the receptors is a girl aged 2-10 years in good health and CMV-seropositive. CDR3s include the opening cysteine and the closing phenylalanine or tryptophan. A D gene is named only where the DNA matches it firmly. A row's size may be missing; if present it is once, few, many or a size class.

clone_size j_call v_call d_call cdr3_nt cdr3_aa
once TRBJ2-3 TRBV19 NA TGTGCCAGTAGTATATCAGTTGGAGGGACAGATACGCAGTATTTT CASSISVGGTDTQYF
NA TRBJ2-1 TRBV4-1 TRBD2 TGCGCCAGCAGCCAAGATGGAACGGGAGGCTCACCCCCCAATACGGAGGAGCAGTTCTTC CASSQDGTGGSPPNTEEQFF
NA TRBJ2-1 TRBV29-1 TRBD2 TGCAGCGTCGGACTAGTGAATTACAATGAGCAGTTCTTC CSVGLVNYNEQFF
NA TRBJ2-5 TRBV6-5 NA TGTGCCAGCAGTCAACGCAGTCTCCAGACCCAGTACTTC CASSQRSLQTQYF
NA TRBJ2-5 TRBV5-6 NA TGTGCCAGCAGCTTGGCCGGGGGTAGGGAGACCCAGTACTTC CASSLAGGRETQYF
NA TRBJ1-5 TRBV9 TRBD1 TGTGCCAGCAGCCTGGACAGGGGGGATCAGCCCCAGCATTTT CASSLDRGDQPQHF
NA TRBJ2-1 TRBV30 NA TGTGCCTGGAGCAGGGCCCACTACAATGAGCAGTTCTTC CAWSRAHYNEQFF
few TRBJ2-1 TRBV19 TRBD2 TGTGCCAGTAGTGACCGACTAGCGGGTCTGGGCGATGAGCAGTTCTTC CASSDRLAGLGDEQFF
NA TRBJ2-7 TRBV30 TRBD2 TGTGCCTGGAGTTCGCTAGCGGTAGTGGCTGAGCAGTACTTC CAWSSLAVVAEQYF
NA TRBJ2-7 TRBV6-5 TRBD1 TGTGCCAGCAGTTACGAACGGACAGGGTCCTACGAGCAGTACTTC CASSYERTGSYEQYF
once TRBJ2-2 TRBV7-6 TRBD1 TGTGCCAGCAGATCTACAGGGGGCGCCTCCTATAACACCGGGGAGCTGTTTTTT CASRSTGGASYNTGELFF
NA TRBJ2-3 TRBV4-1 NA TGCGCCAGCAGCCAAGATGGGCTACCCACAGATACGCAGTATTTT CASSQDGLPTDTQYF